The clone carrying this T cell receptor (beta chain) was recorded many times. Amplification of TCR beta CDR3 regions used RNA as the template. A set of HTBI primers served as the primers for a first-round RT-PCR of the TCR CDR3. TCRdb fed the multiplex PCR reads into MiXCR, producing one record per CDR3 protein. Found here are hundreds of thousands of distinct CDR3 sequences, 20% of them singletons; the top ten hold roughly 44%. These data are taken from a study of T cells in Graves' hyperthyroidism and ophthalmopathy. The CDR3 is made up of 14 amino acids. Germline-derived CDR1 and CDR2 are SGHTA and FQGTGA. Trimming pared 0 bases from V and 6 bases from J, leaving 11 bases between.

The sequenced sample consisted of blood. This clonotype was obtained from a man aged 40-50 years with Graves' ophthalmopathy. V usage is TRBV7-3 and J usage is TRBJ1-1, with TRBD1 as a possible D gene (6 bases). CDR3 nucleotide sequence: TGTGCCAGCAGCTTAACCGCTGGGGGGCCTGAAGCTTTCTTT. This sequence encodes CASSLTAGGPEAFF.